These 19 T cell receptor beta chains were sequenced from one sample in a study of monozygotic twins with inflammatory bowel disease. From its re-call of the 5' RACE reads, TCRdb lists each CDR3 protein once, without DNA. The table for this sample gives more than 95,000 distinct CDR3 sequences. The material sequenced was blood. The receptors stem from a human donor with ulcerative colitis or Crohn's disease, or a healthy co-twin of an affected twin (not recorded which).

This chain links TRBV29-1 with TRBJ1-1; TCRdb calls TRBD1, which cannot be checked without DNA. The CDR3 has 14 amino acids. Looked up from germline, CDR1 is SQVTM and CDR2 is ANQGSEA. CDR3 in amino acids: CSVEWGGANTEAFF.

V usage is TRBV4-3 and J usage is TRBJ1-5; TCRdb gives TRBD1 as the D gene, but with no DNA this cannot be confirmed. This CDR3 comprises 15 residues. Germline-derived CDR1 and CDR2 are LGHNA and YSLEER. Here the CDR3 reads CASSLEDRGGQPQHF.

Here the CDR3 reads CANRTTGGWEQYF. This chain links TRBV28 with TRBJ2-7; no DNA is available, so the TRBD1 call from TCRdb remains unchecked. The CDR3 contains 13 residues. Germline lookup yields CDR1 MDHEN and CDR2 SYDVKM.

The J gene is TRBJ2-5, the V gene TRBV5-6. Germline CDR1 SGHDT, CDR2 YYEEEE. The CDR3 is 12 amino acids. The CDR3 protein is CASSLEEQTQYF.

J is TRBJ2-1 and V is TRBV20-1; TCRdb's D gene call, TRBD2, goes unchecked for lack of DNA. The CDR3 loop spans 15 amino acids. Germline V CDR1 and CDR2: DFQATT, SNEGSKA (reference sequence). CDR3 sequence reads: CSAVPLAGAHNEQFF.

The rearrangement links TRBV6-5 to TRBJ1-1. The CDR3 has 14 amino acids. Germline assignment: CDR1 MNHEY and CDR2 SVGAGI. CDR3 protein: CASSHLPVNTEAFF.

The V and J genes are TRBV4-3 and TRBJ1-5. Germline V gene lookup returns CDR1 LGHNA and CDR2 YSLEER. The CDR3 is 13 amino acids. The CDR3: CASSQQVKQPQHF.

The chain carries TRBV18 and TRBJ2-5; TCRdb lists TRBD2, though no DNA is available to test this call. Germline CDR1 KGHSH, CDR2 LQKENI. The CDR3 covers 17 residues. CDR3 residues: CASSPILAGGPGETQYF.

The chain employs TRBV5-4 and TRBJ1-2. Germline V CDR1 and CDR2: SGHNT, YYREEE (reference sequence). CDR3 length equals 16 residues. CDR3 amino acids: CASSLPPVRTAGGYTF.

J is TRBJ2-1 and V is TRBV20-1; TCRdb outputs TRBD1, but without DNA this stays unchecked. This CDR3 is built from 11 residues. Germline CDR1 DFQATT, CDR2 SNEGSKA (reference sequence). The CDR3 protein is CSAAQGYEQFF.

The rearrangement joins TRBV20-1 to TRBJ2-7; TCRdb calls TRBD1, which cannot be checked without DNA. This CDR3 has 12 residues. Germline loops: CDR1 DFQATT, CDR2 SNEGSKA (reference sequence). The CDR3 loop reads CSASRQGSEQYF.

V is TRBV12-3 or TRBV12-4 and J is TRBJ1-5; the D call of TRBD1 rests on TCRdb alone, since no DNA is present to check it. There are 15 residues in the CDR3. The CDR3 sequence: CASKLGGSGNQPQHF.

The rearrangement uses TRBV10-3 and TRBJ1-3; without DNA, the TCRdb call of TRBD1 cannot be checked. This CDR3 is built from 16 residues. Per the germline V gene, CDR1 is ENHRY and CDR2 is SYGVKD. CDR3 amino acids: CAISERTSALGNTIYF.

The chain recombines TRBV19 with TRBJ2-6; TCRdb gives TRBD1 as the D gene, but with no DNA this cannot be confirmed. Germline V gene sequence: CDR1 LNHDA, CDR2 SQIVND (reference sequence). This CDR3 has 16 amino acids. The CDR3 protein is CASSIAGGSGANVLTF.

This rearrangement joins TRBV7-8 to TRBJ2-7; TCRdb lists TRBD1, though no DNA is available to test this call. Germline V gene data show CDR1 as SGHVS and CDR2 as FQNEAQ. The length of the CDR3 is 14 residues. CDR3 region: CASSRVTGVNEQYF.

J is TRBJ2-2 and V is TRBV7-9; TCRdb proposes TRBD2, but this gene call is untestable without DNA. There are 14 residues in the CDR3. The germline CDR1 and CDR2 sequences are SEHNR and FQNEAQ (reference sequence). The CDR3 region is CASSPDAGPGELFF.

The chain's CDR3 is CASSSDGGGRALFF. This chain links TRBV7-9 with TRBJ1-4; the D call from TCRdb, TRBD1, cannot be confirmed without DNA. The CDR3 is made up of 14 amino acids. Germline CDR1 SEHNR, CDR2 FQNEAQ (reference sequence).

The CDR3 loop reads CASSQRGAFGSDTQYF. The chain links TRBV7-2 to TRBJ2-3; with no DNA, the TCRdb D assignment of TRBD1 cannot be verified. The CDR3 sequence is 16 residues long. Per the germline V gene, CDR1 is SGHTA and CDR2 is FQGNSA.

CDR3 region: CASSLDPGLPGELFF. The genes are TRBV11-2 and TRBJ2-2; TCRdb indicates TRBD1, and absent DNA this call remains unverified. This CDR3 has 15 amino acids. CDR1 and CDR2 (germline): SGHAT, FQNNGV.